This record covers a single T cell receptor beta chain. The germline gene is not matched at one end of the junction; a read error may be the cause. These data originate in a study of T-cell memory formation after mild COVID-19. TCRdb used MiXCR to reprocess the 5' RACE reads, holding one entry per CDR3 protein. Here the sample spans about 200,000 distinct CDR3 sequences, roughly 10% being singletons. This sequence originates from a man younger than 30 who had mild COVID-19 (a few samples of this study predate the infection). Cell type and time point are not known. The sequencing sample was made of PBMCs or a T cell subset sorted from them (not recorded which).

Here the CDR3 reads CSAPGTGNTETFF. The CDR3 bases are TGCAGTGCCCCCGGGACAGGTAACACTGAAACTTTCTTT. The chain combines TRBV20-1 with TRBJ1-1, with 8 bases lining up with TRBD1. CDR1 DFQATT and CDR2 SNEGSKA come from the germline V gene (reference sequence). CDR3 length equals 13 residues.